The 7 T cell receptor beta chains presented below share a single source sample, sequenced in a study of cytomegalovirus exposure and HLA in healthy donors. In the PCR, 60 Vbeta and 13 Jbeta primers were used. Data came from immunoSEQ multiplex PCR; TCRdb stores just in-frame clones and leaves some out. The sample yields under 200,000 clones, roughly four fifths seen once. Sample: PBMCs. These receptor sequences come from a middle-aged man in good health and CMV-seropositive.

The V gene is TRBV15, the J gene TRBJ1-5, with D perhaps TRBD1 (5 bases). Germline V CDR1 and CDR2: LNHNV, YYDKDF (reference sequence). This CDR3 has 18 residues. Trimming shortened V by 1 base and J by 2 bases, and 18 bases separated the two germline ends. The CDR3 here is CATSRGGTSPGGNQPQHF. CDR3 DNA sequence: TGTGCCACCAGCAGAGGAGGGACCTCCCCGGGGGGCAATCAGCCCCAGCATTTT.

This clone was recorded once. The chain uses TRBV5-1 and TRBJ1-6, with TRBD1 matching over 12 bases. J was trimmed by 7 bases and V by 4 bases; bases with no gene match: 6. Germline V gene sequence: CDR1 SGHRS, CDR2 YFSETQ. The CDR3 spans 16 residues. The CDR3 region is CASSPGTGGGNSPLHF. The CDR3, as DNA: TGCGCCAGCAGCCCGGGGACAGGGGGCGGGAATTCACCCCTCCACTTT.

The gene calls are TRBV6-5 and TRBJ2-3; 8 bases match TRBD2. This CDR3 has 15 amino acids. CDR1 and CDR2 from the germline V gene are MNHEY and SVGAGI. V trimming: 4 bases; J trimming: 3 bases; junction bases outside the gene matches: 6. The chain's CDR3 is CASSSMGGGTDTQYF. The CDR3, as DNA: TGTGCCAGCAGTTCCATGGGCGGGGGGACAGATACGCAGTATTTT.

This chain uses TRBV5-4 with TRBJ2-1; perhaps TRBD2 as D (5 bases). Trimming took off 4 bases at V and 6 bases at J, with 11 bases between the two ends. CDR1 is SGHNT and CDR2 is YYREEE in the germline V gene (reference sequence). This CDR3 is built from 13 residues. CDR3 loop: CASSPAGSNEQFF. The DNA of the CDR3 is TGTGCCAGCAGCCCGGCTGGGAGCAATGAGCAGTTCTTC.

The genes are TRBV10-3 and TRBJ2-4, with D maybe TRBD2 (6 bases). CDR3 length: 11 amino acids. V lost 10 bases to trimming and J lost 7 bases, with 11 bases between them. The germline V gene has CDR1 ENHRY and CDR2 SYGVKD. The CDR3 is CATGRGNIQYF. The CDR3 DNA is TGTGCCACGGGTCGGGGGAACATTCAGTACTTC.

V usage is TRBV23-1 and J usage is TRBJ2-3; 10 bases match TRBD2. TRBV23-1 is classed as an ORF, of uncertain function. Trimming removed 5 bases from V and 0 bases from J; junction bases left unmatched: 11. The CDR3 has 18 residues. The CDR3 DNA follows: TGCGCCAGCAGTGGGGGTCTAGCGGGAGTAACTAGCACAGATACGCAGTATTTT. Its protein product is CASSGGLAGVTSTDTQYF.

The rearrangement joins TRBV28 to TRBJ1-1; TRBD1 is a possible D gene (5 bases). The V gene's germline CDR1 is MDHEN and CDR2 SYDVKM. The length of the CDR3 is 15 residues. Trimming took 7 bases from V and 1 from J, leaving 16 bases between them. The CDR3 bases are TGTGCCAGCAAATCGGGGGAGACAGCGAACACTGAAGCTTTCTTT. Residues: CASKSGETANTEAFF.